This T cell receptor beta chain was sequenced for a study of shared clonotypes between healthy human individuals. In the CD4+ fraction, cells were divided into CD45RA+ naive and CD45RA-negative memory subsets. Authors' analysis steps: Junction-only sequences produced by ImmunoSEQ had no quality scores, so filtering differed. Clones were read by immunoSEQ multiplex PCR, and TCRdb kept only the in-frame ones, dropping some. That table supplies the V and J calls and clone size; D and trimming were determined from the DNA. The data hold over a million clones, with around 97% observed a single time. This TCR was sampled from a man aged 25 to 40 in good health. Sequencing was performed on naive CD4+ T cells sorted from blood. Subset here: CD45RA+ positively selected.

CDR3 amino acids: CASSLGSSTGGGQYF. DNA for the CDR3: TGTGCCAGCAGCTTAGGGTCATCTACCGGTGGAGGGCAGTACTTC. This chain uses TRBV11-2 with TRBJ2-7; D is perhaps TRBD2 (5 bases). This CDR3 has 15 residues. Trimming stripped 1 base from V and 9 bases from J, with 19 bases between. Per the germline V gene, CDR1 is SGHAT and CDR2 is FQNNGV.